One sample yielded the 16 T cell receptor beta chains listed below, sequenced in a study of cytomegalovirus exposure and HLA in healthy donors. It was with 60 Vbeta and 13 Jbeta primers that the PCR ran. Produced via immunoSEQ multiplex PCR; TCRdb's table is partial and in-frame only. The table includes approximately 190,000 clones, more than 75% detected once. Sequencing was carried out using PBMCs. The receptors stem from a woman between 45 and 65 years old in good health and CMV-seropositive.

The CDR3: CASSLVAGGITGELFF. The CDR3 DNA sequence: TGTGCCAGCAGCTTAGTAGCGGGGGGGATCACCGGGGAGCTGTTTTTT. The chain employs TRBV7-2 and TRBJ2-2; TRBD2 matches 11 bases. V gave up 1 base and J gave up 4 bases; unmatched junction bases: 2. The CDR3 is 16 residues long. Looked up from germline, CDR1 is SGHTA and CDR2 is FQGNSA. The variable domain in full, completed from reference TRBV7-2 and TRBJ2-2, reads GAGVSQSPSNKVTEKGKDVELRCDPISGHTALYWYRQSLGQGLEFLIYFQGNSAPDKSGLPSDRFSAERTGGSVSTLTIQRTQQEDSAVYLCASSLVAGGITGELFFGEGSRLTVL.

The chain is built from TRBV4-3 and TRBJ1-6; maybe TRBD1 (6 bases). Germline assignment: CDR1 LGHNA and CDR2 YSLEER. The length of the CDR3 is 14 residues. The ends were cut back, 5 bases at V and 4 bases at J, with 9 bases in the middle. Here the CDR3 reads CASSYTGYNSPLHF. The CDR3 region has the DNA TGCGCCAGCAGCTACACAGGGTATAATTCACCCCTCCACTTT.

This clone was detected only a few times. This chain connects TRBV6-6 to TRBJ1-1, with 7 bases aligning to TRBD1. The germline gives CDR1 MNHNY, CDR2 SVGAGI (reference sequence). This CDR3 spans 15 amino acids. The ends lost 8 bases at V and 5 bases at J; junction bases unmatched: 14. The CDR3 here is CASEVNPTGTTEAFF. The CDR3 nucleotides are TGTGCCAGCGAAGTTAACCCGACAGGGACAACTGAAGCTTTCTTT.

V usage is TRBV7-8 and J usage is TRBJ2-1, with 7 bases aligning to TRBD2. Germline loops: CDR1 SGHVS, CDR2 FQNEAQ. After removal of 5 bases from V and 6 bases from J, the junction contained 7 bases not matched to a gene. The CDR3 is 14 residues long. The CDR3 bases are TGTGCCAGCAGCCCAAACGGACTAGTCAATGAGCAGTTCTTC. It encodes CASSPNGLVNEQFF.

This clone occurred a few times. The rearrangement links TRBV7-6 to TRBJ1-4; TRBD1 is a possible D gene (5 bases). Trimming took off 6 bases at V and 8 bases at J, with 19 bases between the two ends. Germline V lookup: CDR1 SGHVS, CDR2 FNYEAQ. The CDR3 has 15 amino acids. The CDR3 spells CASRSAPGGNEKLFF. The DNA for the CDR3 is TGTGCCAGCAGATCAGCGCCGGGGGGAAACGAAAAACTGTTTTTT.

This chain links TRBV11-1 with TRBJ2-7; 8 bases align to TRBD2. The CDR3 has 14 amino acids. Looked up from germline, CDR1 is SGHAT and CDR2 is FQDESV (reference sequence). Unmatched junction bases numbered 5, after V lost 5 bases and J lost 2 bases. The CDR3 DNA follows: TGTGCCAGCAGCCTTCAGCGGGGGCCCTACGAGCAGTACTTC. This codes for CASSLQRGPYEQYF. Filled out from reference TRBV11-1 and TRBJ2-7, the complete variable domain reads EAEVAQSPRYKITEKSQAVAFWCDPISGHATLYWYRQILGQGPELLVQFQDESVVDDSQLPKDRFSAERLKGVDSTLKIQPAELGDSAMYLCASSLQRGPYEQYFGPGTRLTVT.

The gene calls are TRBV7-3 and TRBJ2-7; D may be TRBD2 (5 bases). Germline lookup yields CDR1 SGHTA and CDR2 FQGTGA. The CDR3 runs 13 residues. V was cut by 4 bases and J by 6 bases, with 13 bases left in between. The CDR3: CASSSSLVSEQYF. Here the CDR3 DNA reads TGTGCCAGCAGCTCCTCACTAGTCTCCGAGCAGTACTTC.

The gene calls are TRBV2 and TRBJ2-5; D ambiguous. V dropped 2 bases and J dropped 2 bases, with 12 bases sitting between them. This CDR3 has 15 residues. The germline gives CDR1 SNHLY, CDR2 FYNNEI. CDR3 in amino acids: CASSEMAMPQETQYF. CDR3 nucleotides: TGTGCCAGCAGTGAAATGGCCATGCCTCAAGAGACCCAGTACTTC.

This chain links TRBV7-9 with TRBJ2-3; TRBD2 aligns across 7 bases. The V gene's germline CDR1 is SEHNR and CDR2 FQNEAQ (reference sequence). V lost 7 bases to trimming and J lost 6 bases; unmatched junction nucleotides: 16. This CDR3 is built from 16 residues. CDR3 region: CASIPLRGGKGDTQYF. The DNA of the CDR3 is TGTGCCAGCATCCCTCTTCGGGGAGGGAAGGGGGATACGCAGTATTTT.

V and J are TRBV6-4 and TRBJ1-1; D is possibly TRBD1 (5 bases). V lost 3 bases, J lost 4 bases, and 15 bases lay in between. The CDR3 length is 15 residues. Germline V gene sequence: CDR1 MRHNA, CDR2 SNTAGT. The CDR3 loop is CASSEGSGGRTEAFF. CDR3 DNA: TGTGCCAGCAGTGAAGGGAGCGGGGGACGCACTGAAGCTTTCTTT.

The V and J genes are TRBV2 and TRBJ2-3; possibly TRBD1 for D (5 bases). This CDR3 is built from 15 residues. V dropped 2 bases and J dropped 0 bases, with 9 bases sitting between them. The germline gives CDR1 SNHLY, CDR2 FYNNEI. The CDR3 protein is CASSENGASTDTQYF. Here the CDR3 DNA reads TGTGCCAGCAGTGAAAATGGGGCTAGCACAGATACGCAGTATTTT.

This clone was seen more than once but under ten times. The V and J genes are TRBV30 and TRBJ1-4; 7 positions match TRBD1. V shed 5 bases and J 8 bases; nucleotides not matched to a gene: 14. The CDR3 runs to 15 residues. Germline-derived CDR1 and CDR2 are GTSNPN and SVGIG (reference sequence). The CDR3 loop is CAWGDPGTEGEKLFF. The CDR3 DNA sequence: TGTGCCTGGGGGGATCCCGGGACAGAGGGGGAAAAACTGTTTTTT.

A word on this clone: Other DNA sequences in this sample translate to the same CDR3. V gene TRBV28 combines with J gene TRBJ2-7; 9 bases are shared with TRBD2. The CDR3 is 15 residues long. V dropped 6 bases and J dropped 1; count of bases not matched to a gene: 7. Per the germline V gene, CDR1 is MDHEN and CDR2 is SYDVKM. For the CDR3, the DNA is TGTGCCAGCAGCTTAAGCGGGGGGCCTTCCTACGAGCAGTACTTC. It encodes CASSLSGGPSYEQYF.

The gene calls are TRBV29-1 and TRBJ2-5; D call uncertain. The CDR3 covers 12 residues. Germline V gene sequence: CDR1 SQVTM, CDR2 ANQGSEA. The V end was cut by 5 bases, the J end by 5 bases, with 12 bases between. CDR3 sequence reads: CSVHSLRETQYF. CDR3 nucleotide sequence: TGCAGCGTTCACAGCCTTCGGGAGACCCAGTACTTC.

This clone was recorded a few times. This chain joins TRBV6-1 and TRBJ1-2, with 12 bases fitting TRBD1. Germline loops: CDR1 MNHNS, CDR2 SASEGT. V shed 6 bases, J shed 7 bases, and the junction held 6 bases outside the gene matches. The CDR3 extends over 14 amino acids. CDR3 DNA sequence: TGTGCCAGCAGACAACCGGGACAGGGGGCTGGCTACACCTTC. As protein: CASRQPGQGAGYTF.

The gene calls are TRBV11-2 and TRBJ1-1, with 8 bases that match TRBD1. Looked up from germline, CDR1 is SGHAT and CDR2 is FQNNGV. V dropped 1 base and J dropped 5; count of bases not matched to a gene: 6. This CDR3 is built from 15 residues. CDR3 in amino acids: CASSLGSGGSTEAFF. The CDR3 DNA follows: TGTGCCAGCAGCTTAGGGTCAGGGGGCAGTACTGAAGCTTTCTTT.